A selection of T cell receptor beta chains follows, all from one sample in a study of blood T cell repertoires in COVID-19. TCRdb keeps only in-frame clones here, not all; method: immunoSEQ multiplex PCR. The repertoire holds 110,000 or so clones, roughly 80% seen once, with 15% in the top ten. The sequencing input was peripheral blood. These receptor sequences come from a woman older than 75 with acute or convalescent COVID-19. CDR3s include the opening cysteine and the closing phenylalanine or tryptophan. D genes are given only for firm matches. Some rows have no size entry. The others give once, few or many, or a class for an expanded clone.

J | size | D | V | DNA | CDR3
TRBJ1-1 | . | . | TRBV6-6 | TGTGCCAGCAGTTACGGAGGAAACCCTGCGAACACTGAAGCTTTCTTT | CASSYGGNPANTEAFF
TRBJ2-4 | . | TRBD1 | TRBV28 | TGTGCCAGCAGTTTGGACCAAGAGGACAGGGTGGAATTC | CASSLDQEDRVEF
TRBJ1-5 | . | . | TRBV19 | TGTGCCAGTAGTATAACGGGACTTAGCAATCAGCCCCAGCATTTT | CASSITGLSNQPQHF
TRBJ1-6 | . | TRBD1 | TRBV2 | TGTGCCAGCAGAGTACCGACAGGGTTTTCACCCCTCCACTTT | CASRVPTGFSPLHF
TRBJ2-1 | once | TRBD2 | TRBV7-9 | TGTGCCAGCAGCGGTACCGGGACTAGAGGCGATGAGCAGTTCTTC | CASSGTGTRGDEQFF
TRBJ2-1 | . | TRBD1 | TRBV12-5 | TGTGCTAGTGGTCCACCGGGACAGGGTGTCAATGAGCAGTTCTTC | CASGPPGQGVNEQFF
TRBJ2-1 | . | TRBD1 | TRBV29-1 | TGCAGCGTTGTACGAGACAGGGTAGAGCAGTTCTTC | CSVVRDRVEQFF
TRBJ1-2 | . | TRBD1 | TRBV10-2 | TGCGCCAGCATGAGACAGGGAAATGGCTACACCTTC | CASMRQGNGYTF
TRBJ1-4 | . | . | TRBV6-5 | TGTGCCAGCAGAGAGAGGGGGTTTAATGAAAAACTGTTTTTT | CASRERGFNEKLFF
TRBJ2-3 | . | TRBD2 | TRBV11-3 | TGTGCCAGCCTAGGGCGCGGGAGCTCAGATACGCAGTATTTT | CASLGRGSSDTQYF
TRBJ1-2 | . | TRBD1 | TRBV28 | TGTGCCAGCAGAACCGCCACAGGGGGCTATGGCTACACCTTC | CASRTATGGYGYTF
TRBJ2-5 | few | TRBD2 | TRBV15 | TGTGCCACCAGCAGCGAACTAGCGGGAGGGCGTGAGACCCAGTACTTC | CATSSELAGGRETQYF
TRBJ2-1 | few | TRBD2 | TRBV5-4 | TGTGCCAGCAGCTTACTAGCGGGAGGCAACAATGAGCAGTTCTTC | CASSLLAGGNNEQFF
TRBJ2-3 | . | . | TRBV19 | TGTGCCAGTAGTCCCCGGAGGGACACAGATACGCAGTATTTT | CASSPRRDTDTQYF
TRBJ1-1 | . | . | TRBV6-1 | TGTGCCAGCAGTGACAGGTCCACTGAAGCTTTCTTT | CASSDRSTEAFF
TRBJ2-2 | . | TRBD1 | TRBV5-1 | TGCGCCAGCAGAGGACAGGTCGCGAACACCGGGGAGCTGTTTTTT | CASRGQVANTGELFF
TRBJ1-2 | . | . | TRBV20-1 | TGCAGTGCTAACCGTCCGGGGGGCTACACCTTC | CSANRPGGYTF
TRBJ2-1 | many | . | TRBV29-1 | TGCAGCGTTGCGTCGGGGGTTGGTGAGCAGTTCTTC | CSVASGVGEQFF
TRBJ1-5 | once | . | TRBV7-2 | TGTGCCAGCAGCTTTTACAGGGATAATCAGCCCCAGCATTTT | CASSFYRDNQPQHF
TRBJ2-7 | . | TRBD2 | TRBV28 | TGTGCCAGCAGTCTTCGACTAGCGGGAGCAGGGGAGCAGTACTTC | CASSLRLAGAGEQYF
TRBJ1-6 | few | TRBD1 | TRBV18 | TGTGCCAGCTCACCGGCAGGGGGACGTGATTCACCCCTCCACTTT | CASSPAGGRDSPLHF
TRBJ1-3 | . | . | TRBV30 | TGTGCCTGGAGTGCCCCGGGGTCTGGAAACACCATATATTTT | CAWSAPGSGNTIYF
TRBJ2-5 | . | . | TRBV3-1/TRBV3-2 | TGTGCCAGCAGTCCTGGGGGGGCGGGGAAAGAGACCCAGTACTTC | CASSPGGAGKETQYF
TRBJ2-5 | once | . | TRBV11-2 | TGTGCCAGCAGCTTAGGGATAACGTCCCGGGGAGAGACCCAGTACTTC | CASSLGITSRGETQYF